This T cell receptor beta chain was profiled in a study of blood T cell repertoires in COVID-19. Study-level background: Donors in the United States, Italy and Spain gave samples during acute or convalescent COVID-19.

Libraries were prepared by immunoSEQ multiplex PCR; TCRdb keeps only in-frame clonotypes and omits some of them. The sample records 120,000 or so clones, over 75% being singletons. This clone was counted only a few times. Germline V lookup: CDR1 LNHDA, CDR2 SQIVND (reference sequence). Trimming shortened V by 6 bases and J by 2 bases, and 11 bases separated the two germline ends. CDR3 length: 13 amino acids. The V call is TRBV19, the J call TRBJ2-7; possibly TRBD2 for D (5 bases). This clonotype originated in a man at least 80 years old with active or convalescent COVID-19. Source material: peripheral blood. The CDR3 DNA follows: TGTGCCAGTAGCGCGGGTCCTACCTACGAGCAGTACTTC. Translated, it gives CASSAGPTYEQYF. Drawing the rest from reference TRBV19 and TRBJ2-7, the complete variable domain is DGGITQSPKYLFRKEGQNVTLSCEQNLNHDAMYWYRQDPGQGLRLIYYSQIVNDFQKGDIAEGYSVSREKKESFPLTVTSAQKNPTAFYLCASSAGPTYEQYFGPGTRLTVT.